This TCR gamma chain was identified during a study of Vδ1+ human thymocytes (dated by TCRdb to 2016 to 2019). About the full investigation: As a data resource, the study described the mRNA-level TRG and TRD CDR3 repertoires found in highly purified Vdelta1+ thymocytes taken from young children. Earlier work had validated the multiplex-based CDR3 amplicon strategy against 5'RACE-based methods for generating CDR3 amplicons.

Results and caveats for the whole study, not just this receptor: In contrast to oligoclonal peripheral blood repertoires, thymic TRG and TRD repertoires appeared to be highly polyclonal with Gaussian CDR3 length distributions. Many TRG clonotypes were found to be shared between donors (up to about 7x10^3), whereas TRD repertoires were found to be essentially private (max 116 shared). Because no clustering by age or sex was observed, donors were not stratified by these variables in the analyses. Roughly 20% of thymic TRD sequences were found to be Vdelta2 (and few were Vdelta3) despite high sort purity, in contrast to peripheral blood Vdelta1+ controls. The use of highly purified populations and single-cell validation was advised by the authors, since misinterpretation of bulk repertoire data could be caused by unexpected Vdelta2 sequences.

From its cysteine to its phenylalanine, the CDR3 spans 11 amino acids. Only the CDR3 portion is preserved as DNA: 33 bases, with reading frame beginning at the first base. For this chain, trimming is 0 bases at the V end and 12 bases at the J end, and the number of junction bases without a gene match is 5. Based on the germline V gene, the CDR1 and CDR2 sequences are VINAFY and YDVSNSKD. Thymic samples were depleted of alphabeta T cells, then CD3+ TCRVdelta1+ TCRVdelta2- thymocytes were FACS-sorted. A purity of roughly 98% to 99.6% was achieved for sorted Vdelta1+ thymocytes. The thymic specimens were obtained from 7 or 8 paediatric patients who were undergoing corrective cardiac surgery and ranged in age from 5 days to 15 months. After the thymic tissue was dispersed, mononuclear cells were isolated using a Histopaque-1077 density gradient. For staining, the antibodies used were anti-TCRVdelta1 clone TS8.2, anti-TCRVdelta2 clone B6, anti-CD3 clone HIT3a and anti-TCRalphabeta clone IP26.

This clone is regarded as medium-sized (0.01 to 0.1%). It has no known antigen specificity. No much larger clone is present one base from it, and per-base qualities are unavailable. RNA extraction was carried out with the RNeasy mini kit, and reverse transcription was then done using Superscript III. CDR3 amplicons were produced by multiplex PCR using pooled V-gene forward primers and a constant-region reverse primer with Illumina adaptor overhangs. After gel purification, the amplicons were indexed with Nextera index primers over about 8 extra PCR cycles and then purified using AMPure XP beads. Sequencing of the libraries was done on an Illumina MiSeq using paired-end 250 bp reads, dual indexing and a roughly 20% PhiX spike-in. The paper's data handling went like this. FastQC was used to check read quality, and ea-utils fastq-join was used to merge TRG read pairs. Annotation of sequences was performed with IMGT/HighV-QUEST, only productive sequences with unambiguous V-gene assignment were retained, and clonotypes were defined by identical CDR3 sequence. Downstream analysis used VDJtools 1.1.1, tcR 2.2.3, Treemap and vegan Shannon diversity in R 3.4.4. TCRdb called clones anew from the public reads via CATT; matching DNA rows were later pooled. For this entry, the V and J calls and clone size follow TCRdb and not the study's own pipeline. Here the sample has around 30,000 gamma-chain clones; over 15% occur a single time. 1.8% of the sample comes from the top ten.

The rearranged segments are TRGV5 and TRGJ1 or TRGJ2. What was sequenced was Vdelta1+ gamma-delta thymocytes from the thymus. According to the study, the label for this sample's cell subset or site signals: FACS-sorted CD3+ TCRalphabeta- TCRVdelta1+ TCRVdelta2- thymocytes. The receptor comes from a boy in the first two years of life who had congenital heart surgery. In nucleotides, the sequence is TGTGCCACCTGGGACAGGCTTGGGAAACTCTTT. Protein translation: CATWDRLGKLF.